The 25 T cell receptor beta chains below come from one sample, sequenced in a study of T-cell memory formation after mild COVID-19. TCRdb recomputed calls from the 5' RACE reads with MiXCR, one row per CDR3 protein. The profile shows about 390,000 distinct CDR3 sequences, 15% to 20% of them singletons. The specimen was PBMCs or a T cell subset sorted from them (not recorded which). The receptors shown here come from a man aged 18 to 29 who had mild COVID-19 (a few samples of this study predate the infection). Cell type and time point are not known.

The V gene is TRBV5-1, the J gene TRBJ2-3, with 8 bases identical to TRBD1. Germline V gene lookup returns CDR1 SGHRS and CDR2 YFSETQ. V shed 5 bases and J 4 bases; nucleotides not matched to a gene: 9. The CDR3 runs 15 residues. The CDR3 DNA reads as TGCGCCAGCAGAGAGACAGGGGAAAGGTCAGATACGCAGTATTTT. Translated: CASRETGERSDTQYF.

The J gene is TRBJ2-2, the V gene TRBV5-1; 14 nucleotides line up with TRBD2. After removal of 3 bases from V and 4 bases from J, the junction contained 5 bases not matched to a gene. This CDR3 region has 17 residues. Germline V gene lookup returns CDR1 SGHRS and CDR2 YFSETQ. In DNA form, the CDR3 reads TGCGCCAGCAGCTGGGGACTAGCGGGGGCCCTCACCGGGGAGCTGTTTTTT. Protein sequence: CASSWGLAGALTGELFF.

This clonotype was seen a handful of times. CDR3 in DNA: TGTGCCAGCAACGACAGGGGCCCGACCCAGTACTTC. This translates into CASNDRGPTQYF. The chain links TRBV6-5 to TRBJ2-5; 8 bases agree with TRBD1. Per the germline V gene, CDR1 is MNHEY and CDR2 is SVGAGI. V shed 7 bases and J 7 bases; nucleotides not matched to a gene: 5. The CDR3 is 12 amino acids.

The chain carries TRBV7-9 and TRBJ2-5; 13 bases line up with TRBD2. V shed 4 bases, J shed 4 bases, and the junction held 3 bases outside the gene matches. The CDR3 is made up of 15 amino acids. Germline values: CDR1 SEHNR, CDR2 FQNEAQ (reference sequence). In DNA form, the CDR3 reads TGTGCCAGCAGCTCGACTAGCGGGGGGACAGAGACCCAGTACTTC. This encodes CASSSTSGGTETQYF.

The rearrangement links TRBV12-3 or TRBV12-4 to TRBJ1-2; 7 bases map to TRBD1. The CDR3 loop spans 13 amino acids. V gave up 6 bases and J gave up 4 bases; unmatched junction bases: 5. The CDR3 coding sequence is TGTGCCAGCAGACAGGGACAGCTCTATGGCTACACCTTC. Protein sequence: CASRQGQLYGYTF.

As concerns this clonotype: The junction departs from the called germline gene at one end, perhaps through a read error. The CDR3 DNA is TGTGCCAGCAGGGTAGGGGGGAGAGCAGATACGCAGTATTTT. Its protein is CASRVGGRADTQYF. V and J are TRBV9 and TRBJ2-3; D may match TRBD1 or TRBD2 (6 bases each). Germline CDR1 SGDLS, CDR2 YYNGEE. The CDR3 has 14 amino acids.

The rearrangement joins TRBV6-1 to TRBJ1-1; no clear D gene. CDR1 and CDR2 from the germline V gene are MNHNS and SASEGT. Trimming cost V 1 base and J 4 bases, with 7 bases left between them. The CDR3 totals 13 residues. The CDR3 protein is CASSEVPITEAFF. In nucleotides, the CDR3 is TGTGCCAGCAGTGAAGTTCCTATCACTGAAGCTTTCTTT.

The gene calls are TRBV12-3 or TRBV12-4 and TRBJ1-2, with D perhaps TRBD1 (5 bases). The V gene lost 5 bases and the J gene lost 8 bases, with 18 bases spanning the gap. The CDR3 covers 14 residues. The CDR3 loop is CASSPPPGREGYTF. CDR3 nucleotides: TGTGCCAGCAGTCCCCCCCCGGGGCGGGAAGGCTACACCTTC.

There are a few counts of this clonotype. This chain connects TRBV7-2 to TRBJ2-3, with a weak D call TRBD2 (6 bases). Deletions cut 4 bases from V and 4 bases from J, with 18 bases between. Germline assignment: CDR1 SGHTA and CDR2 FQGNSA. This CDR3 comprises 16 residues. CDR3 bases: TGTGCCAGCAGCTCAAGGTCGGGGGTCGGTGCAGATACGCAGTATTTT. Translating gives CASSSRSGVGADTQYF.

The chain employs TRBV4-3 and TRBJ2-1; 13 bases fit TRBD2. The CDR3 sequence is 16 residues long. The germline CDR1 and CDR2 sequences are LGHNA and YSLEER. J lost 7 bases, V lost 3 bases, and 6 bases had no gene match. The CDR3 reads CASSHQLAGGQNEQFF. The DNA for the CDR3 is TGCGCCAGCAGCCACCAACTAGCGGGGGGGCAAAATGAGCAGTTCTTC.

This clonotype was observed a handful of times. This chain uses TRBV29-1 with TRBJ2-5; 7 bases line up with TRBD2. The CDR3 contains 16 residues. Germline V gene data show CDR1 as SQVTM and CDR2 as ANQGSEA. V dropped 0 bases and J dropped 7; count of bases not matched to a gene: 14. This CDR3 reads CSVEDLGGNWGGTQYF. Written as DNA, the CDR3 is TGCAGCGTTGAAGATTTAGGAGGGAACTGGGGGGGGACCCAGTACTTC. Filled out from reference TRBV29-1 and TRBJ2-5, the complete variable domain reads SAVISQKPSRDICQRGTSLTIQCQVDSQVTMMFWYRQQPGQSLTLIATANQGSEATYESGFVIDKFPISRPNLTFSTLTVSNMSPEDSSIYLCSVEDLGGNWGGTQYFGPGTRLLVL.

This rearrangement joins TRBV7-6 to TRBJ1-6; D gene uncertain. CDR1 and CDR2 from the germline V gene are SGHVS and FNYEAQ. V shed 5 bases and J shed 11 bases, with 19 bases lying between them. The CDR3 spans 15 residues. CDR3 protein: CASSPGPDAGTPLHF. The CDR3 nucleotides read TGTGCCAGCAGCCCGGGCCCGGATGCGGGGACACCCCTCCACTTT.

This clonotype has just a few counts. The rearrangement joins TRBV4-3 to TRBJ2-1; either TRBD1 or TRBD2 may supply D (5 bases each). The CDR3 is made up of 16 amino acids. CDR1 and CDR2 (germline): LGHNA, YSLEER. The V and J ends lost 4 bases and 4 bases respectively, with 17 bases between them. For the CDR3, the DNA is TGCGCCAGCAGCCTTGAGTCGGGGCCGGGGTACAATGAGCAGTTCTTC. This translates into CASSLESGPGYNEQFF.

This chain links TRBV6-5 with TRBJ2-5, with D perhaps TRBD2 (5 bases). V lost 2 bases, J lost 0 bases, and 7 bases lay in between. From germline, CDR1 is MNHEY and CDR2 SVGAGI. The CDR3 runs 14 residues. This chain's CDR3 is CASSYTTNQETQYF. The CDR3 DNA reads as TGTGCCAGCAGTTACACGACTAACCAAGAGACCCAGTACTTC.

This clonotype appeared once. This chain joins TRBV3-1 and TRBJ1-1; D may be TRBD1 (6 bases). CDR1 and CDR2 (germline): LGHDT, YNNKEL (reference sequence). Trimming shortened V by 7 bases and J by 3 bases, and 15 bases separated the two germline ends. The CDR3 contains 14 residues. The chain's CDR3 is CASNTGMGDTEAFF. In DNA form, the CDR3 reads TGTGCCAGCAATACAGGGATGGGGGACACTGAAGCTTTCTTT.

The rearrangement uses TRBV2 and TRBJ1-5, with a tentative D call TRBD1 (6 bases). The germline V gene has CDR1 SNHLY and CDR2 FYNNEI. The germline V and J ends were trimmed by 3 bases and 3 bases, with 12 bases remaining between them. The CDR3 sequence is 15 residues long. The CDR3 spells CASSDARGNNQPQHF. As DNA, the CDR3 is TGTGCCAGCAGTGATGCCAGGGGTAACAATCAGCCCCAGCATTTT.

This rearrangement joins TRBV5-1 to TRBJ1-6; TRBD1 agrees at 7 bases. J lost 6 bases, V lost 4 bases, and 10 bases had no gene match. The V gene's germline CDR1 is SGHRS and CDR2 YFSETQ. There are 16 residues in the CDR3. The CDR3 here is CASSIAGDSSNSPLHF. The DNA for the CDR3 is TGCGCCAGCAGCATAGCCGGGGACAGTAGTAATTCACCCCTCCACTTT.

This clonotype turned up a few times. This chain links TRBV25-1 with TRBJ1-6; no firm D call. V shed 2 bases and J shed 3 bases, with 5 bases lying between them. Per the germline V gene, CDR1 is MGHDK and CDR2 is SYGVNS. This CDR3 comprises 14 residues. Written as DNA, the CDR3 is TGTGCCAGCAGTGAAAGGAACTATAATTCACCCCTCCACTTT. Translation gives CASSERNYNSPLHF.

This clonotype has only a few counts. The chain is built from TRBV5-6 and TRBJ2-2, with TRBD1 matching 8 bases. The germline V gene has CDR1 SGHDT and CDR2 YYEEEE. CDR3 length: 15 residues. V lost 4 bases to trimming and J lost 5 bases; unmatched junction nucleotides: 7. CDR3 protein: CASSTDRGRTGELFF. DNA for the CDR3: TGTGCCAGCAGCACTGACAGGGGTCGAACCGGGGAGCTGTTTTTT.

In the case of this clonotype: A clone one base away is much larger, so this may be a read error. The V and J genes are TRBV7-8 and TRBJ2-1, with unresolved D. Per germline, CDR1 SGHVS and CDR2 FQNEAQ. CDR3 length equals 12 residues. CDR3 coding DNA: TGTGACAGCAGCTATATCGGCAATGAGCAGTTCTTC. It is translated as CDSSYIGNEQFF.

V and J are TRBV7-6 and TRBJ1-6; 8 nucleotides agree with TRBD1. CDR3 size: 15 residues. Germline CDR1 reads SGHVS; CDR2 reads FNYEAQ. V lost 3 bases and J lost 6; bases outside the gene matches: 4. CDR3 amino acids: CASSFRQGSNSPLHF. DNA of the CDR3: TGTGCCAGCAGCTTTAGACAGGGGTCTAATTCACCCCTCCACTTT.

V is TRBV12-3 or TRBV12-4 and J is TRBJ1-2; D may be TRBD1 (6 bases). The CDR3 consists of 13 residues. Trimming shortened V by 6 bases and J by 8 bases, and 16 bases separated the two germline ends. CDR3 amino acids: CASSQGWAGGYTF. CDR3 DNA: TGTGCCAGCAGCCAGGGGTGGGCAGGGGGCTACACCTTC.

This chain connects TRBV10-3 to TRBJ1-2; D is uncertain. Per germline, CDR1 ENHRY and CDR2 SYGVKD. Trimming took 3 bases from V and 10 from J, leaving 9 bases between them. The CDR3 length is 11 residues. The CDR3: CAISDGWYYTF. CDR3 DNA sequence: TGTGCCATCAGTGATGGCTGGTACTACACCTTC.

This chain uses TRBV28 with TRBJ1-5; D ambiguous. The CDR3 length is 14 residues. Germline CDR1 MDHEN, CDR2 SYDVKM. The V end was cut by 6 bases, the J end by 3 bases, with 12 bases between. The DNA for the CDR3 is TGTGCCAGCAGGAGACACCTGAACAATCAGCCCCAGCATTTT. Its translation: CASRRHLNNQPQHF.

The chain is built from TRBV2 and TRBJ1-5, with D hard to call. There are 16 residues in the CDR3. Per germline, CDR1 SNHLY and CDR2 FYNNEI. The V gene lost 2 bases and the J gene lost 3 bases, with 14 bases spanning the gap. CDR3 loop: CASSEFGIGYNQPQHF. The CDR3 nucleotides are TGTGCCAGCAGTGAATTTGGGATAGGGTACAATCAGCCCCAGCATTTT.